This passage covers 10 T cell receptor beta chains from one sample sequenced in a study of CD8+CD57+ T cells in acquired aplastic anemia. Sequenced patients had shown CD8+CD57+ cell expansion by flow cytometry. Profiles of TCR beta VDJ and CDR3 were generated from a genomic DNA template. TCRdb ran MiXCR on the reads and lists one entry per CDR3 protein. The repertoire holds about 270,000 distinct CDR3 sequences, with approximately 80% as singletons. Material for sequencing was sorted CD4+, CD8+, or CD8+CD57+ T cells (not recorded which) from PBMCs. The receptors shown here come from a human donor with aplastic anemia.

This clonotype occurred many times. This chain uses TRBV6-2 or TRBV6-3 with TRBJ2-5, with 7 nucleotides matching TRBD2. The junction had 5 bases not matched to a gene; V was cut back by 6 bases and J by 4 bases. The CDR3 sequence is 13 residues long. Germline V gene data show CDR1 as MNHEY and CDR2 as SVGEGT. The CDR3 DNA follows: TGTGCCAGCAGCCCGGGAGGTGGAGAGACCCAGTACTTC. It specifies CASSPGGGETQYF.

Comment on this clonotype: Since the CDR3 does not end with the conserved phenylalanine or tryptophan, this likely comes from a read error. Because the CDR3's place on the DNA is in doubt, the DNA is left out and the CDR3 is given as listed by TCRdb. The V gene is TRBV7-2, the J gene TRBJ2-3. The CDR3 contains 12 residues when both ends are counted. Germline V gene sequence: CDR1 SGHTA, CDR2 FQGNSA. This CDR3 is CASSVLEQYVCL.

Written as DNA, the CDR3 is TGTGCCACCACCTCTTCGACGCGGGGGGCCAGCTCTGGAAACACCATATATTTT. Its protein product is CATTSSTRGASSGNTIYF. This chain connects TRBV15 to TRBJ1-3; D perhaps matches TRBD1 (6 bases). CDR3 length: 18 amino acids. Looked up from germline, CDR1 is LNHNV and CDR2 is YYDKDF (reference sequence). Trimming stripped 7 bases from V and 0 bases from J, with 22 bases between.

Regarding this clonotype: One end of the junction fails to match germline, which may point to a read error. CDR3 sequence: CSVGGRGYGHSF. CDR3 bases: TGCAGCGTTGGGGGCAGGGGGTACGGCCACTCCTTC. The chain uses TRBV29-1 and TRBJ2-7, with 7 bases lining up with TRBD1. The CDR3 totals 12 residues. The germline gives CDR1 SQVTM, CDR2 ANQGSEA.

A single count supports this clonotype. V gene TRBV5-6 combines with J gene TRBJ2-2; 7 nucleotides agree with TRBD1. The CDR3 sequence is 15 residues long. The ends lost 5 bases at V and 0 bases at J; junction bases unmatched: 4. CDR1 is SGHDT, CDR2 YYEEEE, per germline. The chain's CDR3 is CASSTGTANTGELFF. The DNA for the CDR3 is TGTGCCAGCAGTACCGGGACAGCGAACACCGGGGAGCTGTTTTTT. The whole variable domain, filled in from reference TRBV5-6 and TRBJ2-2, reads DAGVTQSPTHLIKTRGQQVTLRCSPKSGHDTVSWYQQALGQGPQFIFQYYEEEERQRGNFPDRFSGHQFPNYSSELNVNALLLGDSALYLCASSTGTANTGELFFGEGSRLTVL.

The CDR3 region has the DNA TGCACCATCAATTTCACGCAAATTGTGCAGTTCTTC. Amino acids: CTINFTQIVQFF. The chain joins TRBV29-1 to TRBJ2-1; no clear D. CDR3 length: 12 residues. Per the germline V gene, CDR1 is SQVTM and CDR2 is ANQGSEA.

On this clonotype itself: No conserved phenylalanine or tryptophan is present at the end of the CDR3, so a read error is the likely explanation. The DNA is omitted, as the CDR3 cannot be located on it reliably, and the CDR3 follows TCRdb's listing. V is TRBV7-3 and J is TRBJ2-3; TRBD2, the table's D call, was not compared with the DNA. Looked up from germline, CDR1 is SGHTA and CDR2 is FQGTGA. The CDR3 has 13 amino acids, counting both end residues. CDR3 sequence: CASSLAKRGNYNE.

J is TRBJ2-7 and V is TRBV29-1; 7 bases are shared with TRBD1. V gave up 6 bases and J gave up 0 bases; unmatched junction bases: 2. The CDR3 sequence is 12 residues long. Germline V CDR1 and CDR2: SQVTM, ANQGSEA. The CDR3 sequence is CSVWDSSYEQYF. Here the CDR3 DNA reads TGCAGCGTCTGGGACAGCTCCTACGAGCAGTACTTC.

J is TRBJ2-2 and V is TRBV2; D tentatively fits TRBD1 or TRBD2 (6 bases each). V lost 8 bases, J lost 5 bases, and 18 bases lay in between. Looked up from germline, CDR1 is SNHLY and CDR2 is FYNNEI. The CDR3 length is 15 residues. The CDR3 sequence is CASGDGGTRTGELFF. The CDR3 DNA follows: TGTGCCAGCGGGGACGGGGGCACCAGAACCGGGGAGCTGTTTTTT.

The V and J genes are TRBV2 and TRBJ2-2, with TRBD1 as a possible D gene (7 bases). The V gene's germline CDR1 is SNHLY and CDR2 FYNNEI. This CDR3 is built from 13 residues. V was pared by 10 bases and J by 7 bases, with 16 bases between. DNA of the CDR3: TGTGCCACCTTGGCAGGGGGGATCGGGGAGCTGTTTTTT. Translated, it gives CATLAGGIGELFF.